The 7 T cell receptor beta chains in this list originate from one sample, sequenced in a study of shared clonotypes between healthy human individuals. Here immunoSEQ multiplex PCR was the method, and the copy in TCRdb shows in-frame clones only, minus some. The sample yields approximately 2,000,000 clones, about 90% seen once. The specimen sequenced was naive CD4+ T cells from PBMCs. This sample's subset: CD45RA+ positively selected. The receptor source for this set is a man aged 18 to 29 in good health. Some clones in this sample may be carry-over from other donors' samples.

CDR3 residues: CASSLAGILTYTF. The CDR3 DNA sequence: TGTGCCAGCAGCTTAGCAGGGATTTTAACCTACACCTTC. The rearrangement joins TRBV11-2 to TRBJ1-2; D possibly corresponds to TRBD1 (5 bases). Germline values: CDR1 SGHAT, CDR2 FQNNGV. The CDR3 contains 13 residues. Trimming took 1 base from V and 10 from J, leaving 13 bases between them. Combining the CDR3 with reference TRBV11-2 and TRBJ1-2 gives the whole variable domain EAGVAQSPRYKIIEKRQSVAFWCNPISGHATLYWYQQILGQGPKLLIQFQNNGVVDDSQLPKDRFSAERLKGVDSTLKIQPAKLEDSAVYLCASSLAGILTYTFGSGTRLTVV.

The V and J genes are TRBV15 and TRBJ1-1; D is ambiguous. Germline-derived CDR1 and CDR2 are LNHNV and YYDKDF (reference sequence). The CDR3 is made up of 15 amino acids. V lost 4 bases and J lost 6, with 18 bases in between. The CDR3, as DNA: TGTGCCACCAGCAAAGGACGCTTCTCGAGGGCTGAAGCTTTCTTT. It encodes CATSKGRFSRAEAFF.

The V gene is TRBV18, the J gene TRBJ1-1, with D unclear. CDR1 and CDR2 from the germline V gene are KGHSH and LQKENI. V was clipped by 3 bases and J by 4 bases, with 18 bases between them. CDR3 size: 16 residues. In nucleotides, the CDR3 is TGTGCCAGCTCACCCCGCGAGGCCCGGGCTTCCACTGAAGCTTTCTTT. Translating it yields CASSPREARASTEAFF.

For the CDR3, the DNA is TGTGCCAGTAGTATAGGGACTAGGCGAGGGGAGCAGTTCTTC. Protein sequence: CASSIGTRRGEQFF. This sequence joins TRBV19 and TRBJ2-1; 7 bases match TRBD2. This CDR3 comprises 14 residues. The junction had 7 bases not matched to a gene; V was cut back by 1 base and J by 10 bases. The germline V gene has CDR1 LNHDA and CDR2 SQIVND (reference sequence).

The sample holds one count of this clone. This sequence joins TRBV5-1 and TRBJ2-5; TRBD1 agrees at 7 bases. Germline assignment: CDR1 SGHRS and CDR2 YFSETQ. V was clipped by 7 bases and J by 2 bases; unmatched bases: 11. This CDR3 region has 15 residues. The CDR3 DNA sequence: TGCGCCAGCGGCAAAACGGGACAGTTGCAAGAGACCCAGTACTTC. This sequence encodes CASGKTGQLQETQYF.

This clone was picked up a small number of times. The V gene is TRBV30, the J gene TRBJ2-7; 8 positions match TRBD2. The V segment lost 2 bases and the J segment 2 bases; nucleotides outside the gene matches: 2. CDR3 size: 13 residues. CDR1 and CDR2 from the germline V gene are GTSNPN and SVGIG (reference sequence). CDR3 loop: CAWSTGGPYEQYF. DNA of the CDR3: TGTGCCTGGAGTACGGGAGGGCCCTACGAGCAGTACTTC.

J is TRBJ1-1 and V is TRBV18, with D perhaps matching TRBD1 (5 bases). V shed 2 bases and J shed 2 bases, with 12 bases lying between them. This CDR3 comprises 15 residues. The germline V gene has CDR1 KGHSH and CDR2 LQKENI. The CDR3 region is CASSPTGTSNTEAFF. In nucleotides, the CDR3 is TGTGCCAGCTCACCAACCGGGACCTCTAACACTGAAGCTTTCTTT.